Included here is one TCR beta chain sequence, with context. This sample is part of a study of blood T cell repertoires in COVID-19. For the study at large: Specimens from acute and convalescent COVID-19 originated in the United States, Italy and Spain. Sample material is recorded as cDNA or gDNA derived from T cells, B-cell-depleted T cells, or PBMCs.

Trimming cost V 2 bases and J 2 bases, with 15 bases left between them. This CDR3 has 16 residues. Germline loops: CDR1 SGHAT, CDR2 FQNNGV. In the study's own analysis: Amplification from reference gene primers served as the basis for estimated nucleated cell counts. Method: immunoSEQ multiplex PCR; TCRdb's copy keeps in-frame clones and lacks some. D and trimming were read from the DNA, whereas the V and J calls and clone size are those reported in that table. The sample comprises 55,000 to 65,000 clones, 75% to 95% of which are singletons, and about 9.3% rests with the top ten. The genes are TRBV11-2 and TRBJ2-5; D is perhaps TRBD2 (6 bases). This receptor was taken from a woman older than 75 with active COVID-19. The sample was peripheral blood. CDR3 nucleotides: TGTGCCAGCAGCTTAAACAGCGGGCCAGGTCAAGAGACCCAGTACTTC. Its translation: CASSLNSGPGQETQYF.